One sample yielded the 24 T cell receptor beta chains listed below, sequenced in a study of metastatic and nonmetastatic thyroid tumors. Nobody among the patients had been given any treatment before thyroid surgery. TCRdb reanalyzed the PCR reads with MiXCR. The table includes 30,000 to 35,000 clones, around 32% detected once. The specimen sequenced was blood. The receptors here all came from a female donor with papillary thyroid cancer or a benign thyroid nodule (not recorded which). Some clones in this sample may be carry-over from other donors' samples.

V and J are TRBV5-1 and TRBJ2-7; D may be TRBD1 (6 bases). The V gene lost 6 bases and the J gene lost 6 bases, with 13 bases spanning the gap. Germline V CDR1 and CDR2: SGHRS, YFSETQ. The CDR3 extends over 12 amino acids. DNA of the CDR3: TGCGCCAGCATCTCCGAGGGGGTCGAGCAGTACTTC. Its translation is CASISEGVEQYF.

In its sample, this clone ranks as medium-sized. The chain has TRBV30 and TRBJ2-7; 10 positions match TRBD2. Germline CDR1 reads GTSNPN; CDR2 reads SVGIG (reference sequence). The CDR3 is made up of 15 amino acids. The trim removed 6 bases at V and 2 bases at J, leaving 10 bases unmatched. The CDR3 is CACSTSSGGTYEQYF. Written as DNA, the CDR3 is TGTGCCTGTTCAACCTCTAGCGGGGGTACCTACGAGCAGTACTTC.

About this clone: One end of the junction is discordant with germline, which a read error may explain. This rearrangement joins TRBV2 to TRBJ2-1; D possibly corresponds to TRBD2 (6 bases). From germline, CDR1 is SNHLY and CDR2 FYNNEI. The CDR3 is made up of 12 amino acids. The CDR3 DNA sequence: TGTGCCAGCAGTGAAATAGGGCGGGGTGGGGTCTTC. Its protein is CASSEIGRGGVF.

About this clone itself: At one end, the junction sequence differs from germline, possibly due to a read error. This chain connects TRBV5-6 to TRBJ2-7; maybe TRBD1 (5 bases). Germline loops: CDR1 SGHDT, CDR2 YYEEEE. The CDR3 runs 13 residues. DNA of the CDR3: TGTGCCAGCAGCCAGGTGGACATCTACGAGCACGACTTC. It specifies CASSQVDIYEHDF.

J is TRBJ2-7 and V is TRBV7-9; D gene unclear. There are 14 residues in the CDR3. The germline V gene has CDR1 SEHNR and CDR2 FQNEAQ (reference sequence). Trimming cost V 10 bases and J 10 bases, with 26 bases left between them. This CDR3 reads CAKLGLGSASDQYF. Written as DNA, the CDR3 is TGTGCCAAATTGGGTCTAGGTTCAGCGTCCGATCAGTACTTC.

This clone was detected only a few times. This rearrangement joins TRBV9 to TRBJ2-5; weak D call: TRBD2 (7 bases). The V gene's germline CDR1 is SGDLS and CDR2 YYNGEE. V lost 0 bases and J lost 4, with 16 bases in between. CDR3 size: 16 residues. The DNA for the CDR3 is TGTGCCAGCAGCGTAGGGGGGGGCTCGGGATCAGAGACCCAGTACTTC. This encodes CASSVGGGSGSETQYF.

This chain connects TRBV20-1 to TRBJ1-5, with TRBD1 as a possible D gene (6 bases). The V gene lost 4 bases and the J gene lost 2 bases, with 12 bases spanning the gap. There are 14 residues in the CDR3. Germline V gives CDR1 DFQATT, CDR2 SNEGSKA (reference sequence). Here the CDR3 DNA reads TGCAGTGCTATAGTAGGACAGTGCAATCAGCCCCAGCATTTT. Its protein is CSAIVGQCNQPQHF.

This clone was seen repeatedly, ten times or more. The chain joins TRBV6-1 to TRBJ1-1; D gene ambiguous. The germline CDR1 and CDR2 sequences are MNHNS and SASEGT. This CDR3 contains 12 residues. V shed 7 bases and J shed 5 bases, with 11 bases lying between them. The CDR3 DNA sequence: TGTGCCAGCACTCTTCCGGGTACTGAAGCTTTCTTT. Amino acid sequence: CASTLPGTEAFF.

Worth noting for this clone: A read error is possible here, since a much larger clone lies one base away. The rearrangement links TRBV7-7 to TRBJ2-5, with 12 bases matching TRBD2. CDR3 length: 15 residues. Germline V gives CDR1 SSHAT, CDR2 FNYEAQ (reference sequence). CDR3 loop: CASSLTSGSRETQYF. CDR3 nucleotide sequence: TGTGCTAGCAGCTTGACTAGCGGGAGTAGAGAGACCCAGTACTTC.

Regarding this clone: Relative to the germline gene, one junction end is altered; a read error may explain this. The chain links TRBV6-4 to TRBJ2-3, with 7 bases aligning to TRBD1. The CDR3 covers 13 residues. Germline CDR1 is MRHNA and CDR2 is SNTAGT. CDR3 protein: CASSYRGTDTQYF. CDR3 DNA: TGTGCCAGCAGTTACAGGGGCACAGATACTCAGTATTTT.

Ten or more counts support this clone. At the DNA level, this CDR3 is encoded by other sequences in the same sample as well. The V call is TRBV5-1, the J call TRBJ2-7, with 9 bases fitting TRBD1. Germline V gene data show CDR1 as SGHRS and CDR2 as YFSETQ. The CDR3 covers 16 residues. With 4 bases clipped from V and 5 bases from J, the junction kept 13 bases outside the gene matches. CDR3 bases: TGCGCCAGCAGCACTCAAACAGGGGGCGAGGTGAACGAGCAGTACTTC. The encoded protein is CASSTQTGGEVNEQYF. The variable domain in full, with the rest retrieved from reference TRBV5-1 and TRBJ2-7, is KAGVTQTPRYLIKTRGQQVTLSCSPISGHRSVSWYQQTPGQGLQFLFEYFSETQRNKGNFPGRFSGRQFSNSRSEMNVSTLELGDSALYLCASSTQTGGEVNEQYFGPGTRLTVT.

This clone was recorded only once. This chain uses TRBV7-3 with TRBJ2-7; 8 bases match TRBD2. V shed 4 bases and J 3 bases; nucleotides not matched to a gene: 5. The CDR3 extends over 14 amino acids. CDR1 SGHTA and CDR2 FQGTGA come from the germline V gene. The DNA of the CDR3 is TGTGCCAGCAGCTCCGGTACTAGCGGCTACGAGCAGTACTTC. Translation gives CASSSGTSGYEQYF.

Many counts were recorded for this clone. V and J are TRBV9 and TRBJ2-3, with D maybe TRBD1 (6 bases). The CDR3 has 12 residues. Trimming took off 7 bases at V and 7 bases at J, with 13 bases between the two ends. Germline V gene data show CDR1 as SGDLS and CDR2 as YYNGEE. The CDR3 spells CASSGEVNTQYF. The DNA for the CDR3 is TGTGCCAGCTCAGGGGAAGTGAATACGCAGTATTTT.

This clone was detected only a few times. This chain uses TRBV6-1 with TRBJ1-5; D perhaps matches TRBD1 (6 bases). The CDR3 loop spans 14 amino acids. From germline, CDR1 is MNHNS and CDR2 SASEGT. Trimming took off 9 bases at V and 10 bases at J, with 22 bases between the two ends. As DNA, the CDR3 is TGTGCCAGGCCGGGAACAGGGTGCCGTCATCCCCAGCATTTT. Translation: CARPGTGCRHPQHF.

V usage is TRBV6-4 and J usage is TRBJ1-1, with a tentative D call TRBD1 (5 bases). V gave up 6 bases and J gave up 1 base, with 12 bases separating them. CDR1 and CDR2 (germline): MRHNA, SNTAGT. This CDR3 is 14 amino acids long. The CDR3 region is CASSRDGTNTEAFF. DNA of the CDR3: TGTGCCAGCAGCCGGGACGGGACGAACACTGAAGCTTTCTTT.

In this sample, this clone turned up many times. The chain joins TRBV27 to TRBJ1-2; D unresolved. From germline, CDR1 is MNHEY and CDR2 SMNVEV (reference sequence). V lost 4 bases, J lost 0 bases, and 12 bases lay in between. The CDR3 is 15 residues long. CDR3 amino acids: CASSSAGFPNYGYTF. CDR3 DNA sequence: TGTGCCAGCAGTTCCGCCGGTTTCCCTAACTATGGCTACACCTTC.

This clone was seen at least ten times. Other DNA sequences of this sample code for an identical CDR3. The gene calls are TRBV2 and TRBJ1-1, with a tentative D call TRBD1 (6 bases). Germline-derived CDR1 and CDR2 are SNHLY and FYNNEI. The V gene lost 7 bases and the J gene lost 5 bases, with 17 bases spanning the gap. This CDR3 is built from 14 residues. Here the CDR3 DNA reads TGTGCCAGCAAAGGGGGTGGGGGAGGAACTGAAGCTTTCTTT. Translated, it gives CASKGGGGGTEAFF.

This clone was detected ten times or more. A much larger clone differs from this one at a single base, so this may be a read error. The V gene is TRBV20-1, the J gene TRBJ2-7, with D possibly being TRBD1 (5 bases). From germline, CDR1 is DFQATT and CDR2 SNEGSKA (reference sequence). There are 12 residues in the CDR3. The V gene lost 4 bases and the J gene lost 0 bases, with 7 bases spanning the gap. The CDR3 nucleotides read TGCAGTGCTAAGGGGTCCTCCTACGAGCAGTACTTC. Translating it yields CSAKGSSYEQYF.

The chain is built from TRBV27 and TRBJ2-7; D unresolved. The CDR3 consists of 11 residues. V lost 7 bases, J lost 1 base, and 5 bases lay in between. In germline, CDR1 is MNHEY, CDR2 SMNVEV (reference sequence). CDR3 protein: CASTYSYEQYF. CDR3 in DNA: TGTGCCAGCACCTATTCCTACGAGCAGTACTTC.

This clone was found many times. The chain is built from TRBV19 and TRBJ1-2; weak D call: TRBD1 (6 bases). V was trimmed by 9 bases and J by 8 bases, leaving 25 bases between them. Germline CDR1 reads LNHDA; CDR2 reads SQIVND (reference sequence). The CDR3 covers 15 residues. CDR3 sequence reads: CASRNSPGQRSGYTF. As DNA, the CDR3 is TGTGCCAGCCGAAACTCCCCGGGACAAAGGTCCGGCTACACCTTC.

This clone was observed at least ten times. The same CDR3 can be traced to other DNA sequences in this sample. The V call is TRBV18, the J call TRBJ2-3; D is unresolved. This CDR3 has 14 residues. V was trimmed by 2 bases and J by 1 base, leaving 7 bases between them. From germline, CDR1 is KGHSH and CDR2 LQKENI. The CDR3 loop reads CASSPISGTDTQYF. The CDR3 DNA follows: TGTGCCAGCTCACCAATATCTGGCACAGATACGCAGTATTTT.

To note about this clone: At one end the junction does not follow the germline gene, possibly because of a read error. The CDR3 here is CASSQGVYRHEQYF. CDR3 nucleotides: TGTGCAAGCAGCCAAGGCGTCTACCGCCACGAGCAGTACTTC. V is TRBV14 and J is TRBJ2-7; no clear D gene. The length of the CDR3 is 14 residues. Germline CDR1 is SGHDN and CDR2 is FVKESK.

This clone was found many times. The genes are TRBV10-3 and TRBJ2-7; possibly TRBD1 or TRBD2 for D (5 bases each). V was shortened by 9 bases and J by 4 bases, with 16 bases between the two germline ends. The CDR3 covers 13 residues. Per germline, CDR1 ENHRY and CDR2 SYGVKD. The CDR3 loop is CAMGPGLGYEQYF. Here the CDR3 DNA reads TGTGCCATGGGACCCGGCTTGGGGTACGAGCAGTACTTC.

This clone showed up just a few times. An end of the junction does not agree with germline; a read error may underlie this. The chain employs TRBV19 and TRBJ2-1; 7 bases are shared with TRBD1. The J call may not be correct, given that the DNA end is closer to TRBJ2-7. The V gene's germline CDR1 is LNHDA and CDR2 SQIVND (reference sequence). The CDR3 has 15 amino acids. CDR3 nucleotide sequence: TGTGCCTGTAGTTTTACCTGGACAGGAGTTTACGAGCAGTACTTC. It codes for CACSFTWTGVYEQYF.